This T cell receptor beta chain comes out of a study of blood T cell repertoires in COVID-19. Study in general: Acute and convalescent COVID-19 samples came from the United States, Italy and Spain. The cDNA or gDNA used as material had been derived from T cells, B-cell-depleted T cells, or PBMCs.

The CDR3 is 16 residues long. Germline values: CDR1 WNHNN, CDR2 SYGVQD (reference sequence). V shed 1 base and J shed 5 bases, with 15 bases lying between them. As originally analysed: Estimates of nucleated cell counts were drawn from the amplification of reference gene primers. Repertoires were generated with immunoSEQ multiplex PCR, while TCRdb's copy carries only in-frame clones and drops some. V, J and clone size reflect that table, while D and trimming were determined from the DNA. The sample consists of roughly 210,000 clones, about 88% of them appearing once. This clone was recorded once. The receptor comes from a man between 65 and 79 years old with acute or convalescent COVID-19. The sequenced sample was peripheral blood. The rearrangement uses TRBV10-1 and TRBJ2-1, with a tentative D call TRBD2 (6 bases). In DNA, the CDR3 is TGCGCCAGCAGTGAGTGGTGGGAGCCGGGGGACAATGAGCAGTTCTTC. It specifies CASSEWWEPGDNEQFF.